This TCR beta chain comes out of a study of T cells in Graves' hyperthyroidism and ophthalmopathy. Amplification of TCR beta CDR3 regions was performed using RNA transcripts as template. The TCR CDR3 first-round RT-PCR relied on the HTBI primer set. From the multiplex PCR reads, TCRdb called clonotypes with MiXCR, one entry per CDR3 protein. The sample yields over 250,000 distinct CDR3 sequences, less than 30% seen once. The source of the PBMCs was 9.5 to 10 ml of fresh peripheral blood. Germline lookup yields CDR1 SGHVS and CDR2 FQNEAQ. With 2 bases removed from V and 4 bases from J, the gap between germline ends came to 18 bases. The CDR3 runs 16 residues.

The rearrangement joins TRBV7-8 to TRBJ2-7; a weak D match, TRBD2 (5 bases). The source of this sequence is a man in his forties with Graves' hyperthyroidism that later progressed to Graves' ophthalmopathy. Material for sequencing was blood. CDR3 sequence reads: CASSLWKAGTRYEQYF. For the CDR3, the DNA is TGTGCCAGCAGCTTATGGAAGGCGGGCACCCGATACGAGCAGTACTTC.